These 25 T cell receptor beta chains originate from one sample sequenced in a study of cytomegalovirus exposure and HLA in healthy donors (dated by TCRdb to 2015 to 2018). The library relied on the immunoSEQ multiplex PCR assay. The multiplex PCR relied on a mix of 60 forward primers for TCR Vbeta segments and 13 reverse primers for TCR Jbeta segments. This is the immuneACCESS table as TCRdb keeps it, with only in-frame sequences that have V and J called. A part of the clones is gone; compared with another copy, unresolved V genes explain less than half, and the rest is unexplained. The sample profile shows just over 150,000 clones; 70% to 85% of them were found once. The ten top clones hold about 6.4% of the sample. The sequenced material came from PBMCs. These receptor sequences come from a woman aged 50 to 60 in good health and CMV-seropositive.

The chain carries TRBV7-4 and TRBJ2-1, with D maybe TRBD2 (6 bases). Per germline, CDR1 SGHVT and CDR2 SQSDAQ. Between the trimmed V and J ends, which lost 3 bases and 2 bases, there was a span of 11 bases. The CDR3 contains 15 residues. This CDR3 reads CASSFRLGAYNEQFF. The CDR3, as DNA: TGTGCCAGCAGCTTTAGACTAGGGGCCTACAATGAGCAGTTCTTC.

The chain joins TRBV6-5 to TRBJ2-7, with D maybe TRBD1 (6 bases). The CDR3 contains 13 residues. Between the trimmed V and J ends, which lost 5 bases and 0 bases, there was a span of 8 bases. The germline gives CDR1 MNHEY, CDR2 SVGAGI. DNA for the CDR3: TGTGCCAGCAGTAACAGGGACTCCTACGAGCAGTACTTC. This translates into CASSNRDSYEQYF.

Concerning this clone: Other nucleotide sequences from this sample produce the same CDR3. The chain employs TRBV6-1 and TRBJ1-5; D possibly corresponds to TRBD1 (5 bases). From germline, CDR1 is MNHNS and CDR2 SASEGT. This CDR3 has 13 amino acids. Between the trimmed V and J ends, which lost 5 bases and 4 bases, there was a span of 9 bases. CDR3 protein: CASSSGGNQPQHF. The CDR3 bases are TGTGCCAGCAGTTCGGGGGGGAATCAGCCCCAGCATTTT.

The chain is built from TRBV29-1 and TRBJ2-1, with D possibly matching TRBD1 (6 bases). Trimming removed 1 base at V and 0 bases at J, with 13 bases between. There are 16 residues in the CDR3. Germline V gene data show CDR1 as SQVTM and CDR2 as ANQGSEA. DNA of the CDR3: TGCAGCGTTGAAGGGTCGGACAGAGGCTCCTACAATGAGCAGTTCTTC. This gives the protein CSVEGSDRGSYNEQFF.

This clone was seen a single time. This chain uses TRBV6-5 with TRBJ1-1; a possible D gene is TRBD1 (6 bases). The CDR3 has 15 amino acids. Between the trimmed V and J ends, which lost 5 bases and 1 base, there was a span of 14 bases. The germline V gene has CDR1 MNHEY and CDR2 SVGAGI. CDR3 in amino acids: CASSGQSGWNTEAFF. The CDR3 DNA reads TGTGCCAGCAGTGGACAGTCTGGGTGGAACACTGAAGCTTTCTTT.

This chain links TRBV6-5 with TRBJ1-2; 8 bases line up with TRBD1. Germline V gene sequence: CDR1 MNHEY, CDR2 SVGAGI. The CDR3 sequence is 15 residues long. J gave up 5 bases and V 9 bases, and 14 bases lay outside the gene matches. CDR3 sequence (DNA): TGTGCCAGTGCCCTGGACAGGGAGGGATGGTATGGCTACACCTTC. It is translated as CASALDREGWYGYTF.

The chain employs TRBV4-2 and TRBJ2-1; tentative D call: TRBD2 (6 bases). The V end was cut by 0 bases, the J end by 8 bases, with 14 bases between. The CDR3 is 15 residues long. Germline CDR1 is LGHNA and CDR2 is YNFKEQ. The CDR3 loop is CASSQERASSDEQFF. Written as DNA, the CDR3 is TGTGCCAGCAGCCAAGAGCGGGCCTCTAGCGATGAGCAGTTCTTC.

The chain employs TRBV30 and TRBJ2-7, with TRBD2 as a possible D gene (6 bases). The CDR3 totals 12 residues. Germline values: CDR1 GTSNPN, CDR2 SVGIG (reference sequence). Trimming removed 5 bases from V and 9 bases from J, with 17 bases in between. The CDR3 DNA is TGTGCCTGGGGGGCGGATGGGAGGCGGCAGTACTTC. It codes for CAWGADGRRQYF.

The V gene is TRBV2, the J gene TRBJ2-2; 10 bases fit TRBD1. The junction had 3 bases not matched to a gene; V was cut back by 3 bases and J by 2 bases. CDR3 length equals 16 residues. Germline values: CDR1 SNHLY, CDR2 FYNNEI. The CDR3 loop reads CASSDRDRGNTGELFF. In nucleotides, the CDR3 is TGTGCCAGCAGTGATCGGGACAGGGGTAACACCGGGGAGCTGTTTTTT.

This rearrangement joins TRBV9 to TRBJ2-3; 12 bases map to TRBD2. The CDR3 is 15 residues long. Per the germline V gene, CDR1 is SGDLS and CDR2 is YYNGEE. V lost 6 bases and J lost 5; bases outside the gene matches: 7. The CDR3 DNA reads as TGTGCCAGCAAATCTAGCGGGGGGGCCGGAGATACGCAGTATTTT. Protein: CASKSSGGAGDTQYF.

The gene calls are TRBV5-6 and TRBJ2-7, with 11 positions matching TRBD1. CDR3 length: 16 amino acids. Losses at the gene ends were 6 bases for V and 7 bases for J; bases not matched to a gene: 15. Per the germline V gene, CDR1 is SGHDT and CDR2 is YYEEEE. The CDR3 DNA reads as TGTGCCAGCACCTCCCTCGGCCCGGGACAGGGGGTTGAGCAGTACTTC. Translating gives CASTSLGPGQGVEQYF.

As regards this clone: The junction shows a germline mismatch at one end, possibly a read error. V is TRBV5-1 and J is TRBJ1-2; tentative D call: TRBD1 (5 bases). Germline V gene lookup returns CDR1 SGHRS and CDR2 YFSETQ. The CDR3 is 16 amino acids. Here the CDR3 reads CASRLEGRPLTDGYTF. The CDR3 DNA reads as TGCGCCAGCAGATTGGAGGGGCGCCCATTGACCGATGGCTACACCTTC.

In DNA, the CDR3 is TGTGCCAGCCTACAGGAGCCTCTCGGCGACGAGCAGTACTTC. Amino acid sequence: CASLQEPLGDEQYF. The gene calls are TRBV6-6 and TRBJ2-7; D perhaps matches TRBD1 (5 bases). V shed 8 bases and J shed 5 bases, with 19 bases lying between them. This CDR3 has 14 residues. CDR1 and CDR2 (germline): MNHNY, SVGAGI (reference sequence).

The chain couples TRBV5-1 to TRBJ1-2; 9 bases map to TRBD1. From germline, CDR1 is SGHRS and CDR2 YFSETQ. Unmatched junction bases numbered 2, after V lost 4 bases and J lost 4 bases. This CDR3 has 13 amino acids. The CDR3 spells CASSPGQGYGYTF. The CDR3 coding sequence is TGCGCCAGCAGCCCGGGACAGGGCTATGGCTACACCTTC.

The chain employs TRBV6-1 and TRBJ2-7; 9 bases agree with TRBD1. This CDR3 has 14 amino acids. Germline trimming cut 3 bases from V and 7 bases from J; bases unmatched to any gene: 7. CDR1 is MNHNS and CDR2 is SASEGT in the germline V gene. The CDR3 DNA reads TGTGCCAGCAGTGAGCCCCACAGGGGGCGGGAGCAGTACTTC. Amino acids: CASSEPHRGREQYF.

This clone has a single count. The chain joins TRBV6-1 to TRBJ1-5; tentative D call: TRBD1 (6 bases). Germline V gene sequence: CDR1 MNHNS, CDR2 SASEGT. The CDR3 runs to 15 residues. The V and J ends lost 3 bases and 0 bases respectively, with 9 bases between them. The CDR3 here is CASSEDSYSNQPQHF. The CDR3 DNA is TGTGCCAGCAGTGAGGACAGCTATAGCAATCAGCCCCAGCATTTT.

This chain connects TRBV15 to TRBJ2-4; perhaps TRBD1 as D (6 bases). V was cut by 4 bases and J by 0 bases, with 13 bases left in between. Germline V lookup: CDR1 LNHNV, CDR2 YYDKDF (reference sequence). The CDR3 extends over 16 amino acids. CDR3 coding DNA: TGTGCCACCAGCAAACCCGGGACACCAGCCAAAAACATTCAGTACTTC. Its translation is CATSKPGTPAKNIQYF.

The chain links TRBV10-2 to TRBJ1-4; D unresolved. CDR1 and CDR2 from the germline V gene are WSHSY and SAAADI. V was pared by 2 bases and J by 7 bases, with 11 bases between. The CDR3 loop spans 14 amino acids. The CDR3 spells CASSEDIEGEKLFF. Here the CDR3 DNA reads TGCGCCAGCAGTGAGGACATTGAGGGTGAAAAACTGTTTTTT.

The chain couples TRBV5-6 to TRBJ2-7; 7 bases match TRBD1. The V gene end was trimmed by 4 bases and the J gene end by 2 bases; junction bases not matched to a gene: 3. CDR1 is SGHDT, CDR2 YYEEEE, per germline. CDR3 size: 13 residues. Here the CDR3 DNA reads TGTGCCAGCAGCCCGGGACAGACCTACGAGCAGTACTTC. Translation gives CASSPGQTYEQYF.

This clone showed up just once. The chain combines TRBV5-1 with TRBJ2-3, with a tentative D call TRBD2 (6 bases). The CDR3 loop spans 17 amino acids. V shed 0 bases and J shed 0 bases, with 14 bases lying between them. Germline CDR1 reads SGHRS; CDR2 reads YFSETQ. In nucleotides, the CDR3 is TGCGCCAGCAGCTTGGGAGTTAGCGGAACTAGCACAGATACGCAGTATTTT. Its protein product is CASSLGVSGTSTDTQYF.

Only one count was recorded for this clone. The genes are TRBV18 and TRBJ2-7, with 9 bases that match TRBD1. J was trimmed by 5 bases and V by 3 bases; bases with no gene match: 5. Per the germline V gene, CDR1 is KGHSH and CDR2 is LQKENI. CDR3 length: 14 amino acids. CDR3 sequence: CASSPRDREDEQYF. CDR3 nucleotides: TGTGCCAGCTCACCCCGGGACAGGGAGGACGAGCAGTACTTC.

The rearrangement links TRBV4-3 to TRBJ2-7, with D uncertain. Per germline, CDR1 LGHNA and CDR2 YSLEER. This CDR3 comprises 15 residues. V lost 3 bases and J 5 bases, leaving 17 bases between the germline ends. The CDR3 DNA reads TGCGCCAGCAGCCAGGTCGTCGGGTCTGAGAACGAGCAGTACTTC. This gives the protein CASSQVVGSENEQYF.

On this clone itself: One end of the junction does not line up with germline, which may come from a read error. This CDR3 is CSSSFPLAGGYEQYF. DNA for the CDR3: TGTTCCAGCAGCTTCCCTCTAGCGGGGGGTTACGAGCAGTACTTC. This chain links TRBV7-9 with TRBJ2-7, with 11 nucleotides matching TRBD2. Germline CDR1 SEHNR, CDR2 FQNEAQ (reference sequence). CDR3 size: 15 residues.

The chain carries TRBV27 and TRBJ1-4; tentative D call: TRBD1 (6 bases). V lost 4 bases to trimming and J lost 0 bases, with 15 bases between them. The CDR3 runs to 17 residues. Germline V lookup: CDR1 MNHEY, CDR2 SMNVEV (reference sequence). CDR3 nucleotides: TGTGCCAGCAGTTCTGGGGGGGGGCCCTCAACTAATGAAAAACTGTTTTTT. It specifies CASSSGGGPSTNEKLFF.

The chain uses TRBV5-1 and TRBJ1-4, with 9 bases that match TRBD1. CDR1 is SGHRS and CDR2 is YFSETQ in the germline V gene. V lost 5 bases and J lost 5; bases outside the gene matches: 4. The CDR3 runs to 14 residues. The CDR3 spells CASSTGTGNEKLFF. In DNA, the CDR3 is TGCGCCAGCAGTACCGGGACAGGGAATGAAAAACTGTTTTTT. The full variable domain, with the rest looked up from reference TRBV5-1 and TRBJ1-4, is KAGVTQTPRYLIKTRGQQVTLSCSPISGHRSVSWYQQTPGQGLQFLFEYFSETQRNKGNFPGRFSGRQFSNSRSEMNVSTLELGDSALYLCASSTGTGNEKLFFGSGTQLSVL.